This T cell receptor (beta chain) comes out of a study of CD8 T cells in Susac syndrome. Background on the study: There were Susac syndrome patients who were therapy-naive at blood draw, others on corticosteroids, and others on intravenous immunoglobulin alone.

TCR beta from blood CD8+ and CD4+ T cells was sequenced. The Susac syndrome patients fit the recently defined diagnostic criteria for definite or probable disease. Germline V CDR1 and CDR2: ENHRY, SYGVKD. The length of the CDR3 is 12 residues. V was clipped by 0 bases and J by 6 bases, with 4 bases between them. An input of about 0.45 to 1 ug of RNA was subjected to reverse transcription using random hexamers. TCR beta CDR3 was amplified by immunoSEQ covering 54 Vbeta and 13 Jbeta. TCRdb itself ran the immunoSEQ multiplex PCR reads through MiXCR, one entry per CDR3 protein. The sample lists tens of thousands of distinct CDR3 sequences; roughly 94% were seen once.

The material sequenced was CD8+ T cells from PBMCs. The TCR originated in a human donor with Susac syndrome. The chain couples TRBV10-3 to TRBJ2-3; D is undetermined. CDR3: CAISESLDTQYF. The CDR3 DNA follows: TGTGCCATCAGTGAGTCCCTGGATACGCAGTATTTT.